The clone carrying this TCR beta chain is large by share. Its antigen remains unidentified. Each library started from roughly 16 ng of total RNA using the QIAseq Immune Repertoire TCR panel. TCRdb passed the reads through MiXCR, listing each CDR3 protein once. The sample lists about 320 distinct CDR3 sequences, approximately 6.2% occurring once. Germline loops: CDR1 SEHNR, CDR2 FQNEAQ (reference sequence). The CDR3 is 15 amino acids. V lost 5 bases, J lost 5 bases, and 16 bases lay in between. The sample belongs to a study of circulating CD8 cells and anti-PD-1 response in melanoma. Whole-study findings and limits: Published repertoire comparisons used only baseline and M1 samples from a small cohort with few responders.

Sorting of live CD3+CD8+TCRalphabeta+ cells by PD-1 and/or TIGIT gave four subsets. This sequence joins TRBV7-9 and TRBJ2-4; D might be TRBD2 (6 bases). Sample: CD8+ T cells from PBMCs, taken at baseline or after one month of anti-PD-1 therapy (not recorded which). The origin of this receptor is a human donor with melanoma. CDR3 in DNA: TGTGCCAGCAGCGGGGCCGGGGGAGACGAAAACATTCAGTACTTC. This encodes CASSGAGGDENIQYF.